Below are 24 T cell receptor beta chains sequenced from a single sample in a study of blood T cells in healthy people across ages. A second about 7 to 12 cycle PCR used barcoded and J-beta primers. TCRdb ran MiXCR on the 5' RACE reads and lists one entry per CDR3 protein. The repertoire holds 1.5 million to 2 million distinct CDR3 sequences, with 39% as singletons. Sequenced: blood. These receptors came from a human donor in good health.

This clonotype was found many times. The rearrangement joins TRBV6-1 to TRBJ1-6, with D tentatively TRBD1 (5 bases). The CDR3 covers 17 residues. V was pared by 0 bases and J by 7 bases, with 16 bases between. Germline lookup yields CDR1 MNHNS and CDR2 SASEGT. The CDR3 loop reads CASSEAGVGSFNSPLHF. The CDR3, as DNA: TGTGCCAGCAGTGAAGCAGGGGTTGGCAGCTTCAATTCACCCCTCCACTTT.

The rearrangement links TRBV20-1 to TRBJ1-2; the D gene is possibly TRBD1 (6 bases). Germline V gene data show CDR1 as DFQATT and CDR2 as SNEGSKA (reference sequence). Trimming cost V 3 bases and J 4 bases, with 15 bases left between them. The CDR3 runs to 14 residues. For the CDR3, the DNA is TGCAGTGCTAGGCCTCCGGACAGCCCCTATGGCTACACCTTC. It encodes CSARPPDSPYGYTF.

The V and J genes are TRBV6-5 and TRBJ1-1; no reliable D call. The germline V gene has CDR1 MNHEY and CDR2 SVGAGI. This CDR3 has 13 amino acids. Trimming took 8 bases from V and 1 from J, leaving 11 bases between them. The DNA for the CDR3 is TGTGCCAGCGGCGCGCGCCAGAACACTGAAGCTTTCTTT. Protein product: CASGARQNTEAFF.

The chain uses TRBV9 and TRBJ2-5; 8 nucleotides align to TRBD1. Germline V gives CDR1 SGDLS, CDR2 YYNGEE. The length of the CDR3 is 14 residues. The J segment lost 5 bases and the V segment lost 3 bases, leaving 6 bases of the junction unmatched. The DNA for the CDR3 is TGTGCCAGCAGCGCCCAGGGGGCCGGGGAGACCCAGTACTTC. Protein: CASSAQGAGETQYF. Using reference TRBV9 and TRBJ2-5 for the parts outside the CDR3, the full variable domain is DSGVTQTPKHLITATGQRVTLRCSPRSGDLSVYWYQQSLDQGLQFLIQYYNGEERAKGNILERFSAQQFPDLHSELNLSSLELGDSALYFCASSAQGAGETQYFGPGTRLLVL.

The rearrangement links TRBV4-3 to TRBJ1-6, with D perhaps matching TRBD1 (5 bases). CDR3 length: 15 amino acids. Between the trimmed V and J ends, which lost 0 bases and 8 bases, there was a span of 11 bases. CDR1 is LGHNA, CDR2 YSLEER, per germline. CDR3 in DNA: TGCGCCAGCAGCCAAGAAGACAGCTTTTATTCACCCCTCCACTTT. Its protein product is CASSQEDSFYSPLHF.

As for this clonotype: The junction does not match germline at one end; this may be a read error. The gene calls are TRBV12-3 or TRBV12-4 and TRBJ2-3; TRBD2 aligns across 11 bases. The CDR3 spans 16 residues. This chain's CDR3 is CASSETSGGLTDAQYF. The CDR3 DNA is TGTGCCAGCAGTGAAACTAGCGGGGGCCTCACAGATGCGCAGTATTTT.

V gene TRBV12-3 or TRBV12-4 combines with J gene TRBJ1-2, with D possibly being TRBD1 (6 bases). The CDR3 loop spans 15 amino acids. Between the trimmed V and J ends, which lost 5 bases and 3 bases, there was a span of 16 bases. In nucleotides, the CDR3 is TGTGCCAGCAGTCTAGTAGGACAGTCATACTATGGCTACACCTTC. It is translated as CASSLVGQSYYGYTF.

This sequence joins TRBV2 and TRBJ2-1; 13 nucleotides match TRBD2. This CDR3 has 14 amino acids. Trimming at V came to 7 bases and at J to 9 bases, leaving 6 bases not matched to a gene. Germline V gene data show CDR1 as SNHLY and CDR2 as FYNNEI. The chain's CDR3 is CASTQLAGGGEQFF. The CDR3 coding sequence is TGTGCCAGCACCCAACTAGCGGGGGGGGGTGAGCAGTTCTTC.

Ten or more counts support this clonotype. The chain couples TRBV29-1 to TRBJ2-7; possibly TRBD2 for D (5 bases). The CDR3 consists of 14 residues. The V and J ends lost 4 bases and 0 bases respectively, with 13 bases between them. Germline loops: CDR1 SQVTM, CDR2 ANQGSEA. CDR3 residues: CSVGGGRSSYEQYF. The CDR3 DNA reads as TGCAGCGTTGGTGGAGGCAGGAGCTCCTACGAGCAGTACTTC.

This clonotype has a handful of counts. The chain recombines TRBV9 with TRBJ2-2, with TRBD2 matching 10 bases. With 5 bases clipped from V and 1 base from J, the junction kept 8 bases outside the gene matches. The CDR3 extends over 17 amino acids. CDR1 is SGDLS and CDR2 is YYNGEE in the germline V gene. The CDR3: CASSPAGGSVNTGELFF. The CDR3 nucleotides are TGTGCCAGCAGTCCAGCGGGGGGGTCGGTGAACACCGGGGAGCTGTTTTTT.

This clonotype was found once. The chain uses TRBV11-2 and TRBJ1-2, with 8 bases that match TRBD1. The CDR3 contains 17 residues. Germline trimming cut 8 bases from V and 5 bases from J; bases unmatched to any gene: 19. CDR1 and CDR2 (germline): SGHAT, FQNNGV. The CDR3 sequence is CASGSPGQGLSWYGYTF. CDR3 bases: TGTGCCAGCGGCTCCCCCGGACAGGGCTTAAGTTGGTATGGCTACACCTTC.

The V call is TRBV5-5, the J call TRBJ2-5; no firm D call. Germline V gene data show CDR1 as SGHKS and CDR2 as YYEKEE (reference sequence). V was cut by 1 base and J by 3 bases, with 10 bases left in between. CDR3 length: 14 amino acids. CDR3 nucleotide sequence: TGTGCCAGCAGCTTGTTATCGTCAGAAGAGACCCAGTACTTC. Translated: CASSLLSSEETQYF.

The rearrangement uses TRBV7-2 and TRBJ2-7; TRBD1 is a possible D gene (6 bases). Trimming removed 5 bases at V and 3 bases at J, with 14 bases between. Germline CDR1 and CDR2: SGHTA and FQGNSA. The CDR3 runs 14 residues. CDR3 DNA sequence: TGTGCCAGCAGCCCCAACAGGGATCACTACGAGCAGTACTTC. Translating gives CASSPNRDHYEQYF. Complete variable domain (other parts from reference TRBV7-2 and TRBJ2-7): GAGVSQSPSNKVTEKGKDVELRCDPISGHTALYWYRQSLGQGLEFLIYFQGNSAPDKSGLPSDRFSAERTGGSVSTLTIQRTQQEDSAVYLCASSPNRDHYEQYFGPGTRLTVT.

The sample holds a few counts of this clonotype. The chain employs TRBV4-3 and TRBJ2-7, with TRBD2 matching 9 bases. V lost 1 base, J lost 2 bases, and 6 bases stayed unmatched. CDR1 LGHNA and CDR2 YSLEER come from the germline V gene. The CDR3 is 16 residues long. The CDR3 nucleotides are TGCGCCAGCAGCCAAGCTGGGCGGGGGGGAACCTACGAGCAGTACTTC. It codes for CASSQAGRGGTYEQYF.

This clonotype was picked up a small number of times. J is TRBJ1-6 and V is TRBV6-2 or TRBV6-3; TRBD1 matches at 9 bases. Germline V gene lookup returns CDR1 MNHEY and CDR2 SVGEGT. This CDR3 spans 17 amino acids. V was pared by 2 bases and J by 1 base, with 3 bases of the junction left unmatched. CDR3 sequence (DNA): TGTGCCAGCAGTTACGCGACAGGGGGATCCTATAATTCACCCCTCCACTTT. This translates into CASSYATGGSYNSPLHF.

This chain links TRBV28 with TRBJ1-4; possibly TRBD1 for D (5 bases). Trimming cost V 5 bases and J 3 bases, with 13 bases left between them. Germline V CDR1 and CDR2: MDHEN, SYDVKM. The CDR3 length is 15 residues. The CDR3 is CASSTWGKANEKLFF. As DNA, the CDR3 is TGTGCCAGCAGTACCTGGGGGAAGGCTAATGAAAAACTGTTTTTT.

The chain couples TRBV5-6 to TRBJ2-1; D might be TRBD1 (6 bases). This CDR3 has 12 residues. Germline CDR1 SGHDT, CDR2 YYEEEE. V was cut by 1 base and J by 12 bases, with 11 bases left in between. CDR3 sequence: CASSLSGVRQFF. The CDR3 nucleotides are TGTGCCAGCAGCTTGTCAGGGGTTAGGCAGTTCTTC. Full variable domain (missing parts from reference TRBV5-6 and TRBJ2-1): DAGVTQSPTHLIKTRGQQVTLRCSPKSGHDTVSWYQQALGQGPQFIFQYYEEEERQRGNFPDRFSGHQFPNYSSELNVNALLLGDSALYLCASSLSGVRQFFGPGTRLTVL.

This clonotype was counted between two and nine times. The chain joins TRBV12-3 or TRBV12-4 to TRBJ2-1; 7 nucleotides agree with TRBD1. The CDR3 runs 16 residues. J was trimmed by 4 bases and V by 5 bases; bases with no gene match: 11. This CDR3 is CASSPPPAGGYNEQFF. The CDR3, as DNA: TGTGCCAGCAGTCCCCCCCCGGCAGGGGGATACAATGAGCAGTTCTTC.

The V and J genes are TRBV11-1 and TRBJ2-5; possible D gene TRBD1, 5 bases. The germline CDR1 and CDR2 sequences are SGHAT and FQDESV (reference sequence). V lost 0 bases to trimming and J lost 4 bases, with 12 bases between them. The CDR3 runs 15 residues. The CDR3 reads CASSLASGLGETQYF. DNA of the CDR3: TGTGCCAGCAGCTTAGCGTCAGGGCTAGGAGAGACCCAGTACTTC.

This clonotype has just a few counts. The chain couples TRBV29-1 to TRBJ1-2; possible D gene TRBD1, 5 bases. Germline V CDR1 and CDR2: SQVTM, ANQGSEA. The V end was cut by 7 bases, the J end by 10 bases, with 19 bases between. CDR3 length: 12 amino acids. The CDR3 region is CSGEEQGNDYTF. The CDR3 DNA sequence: TGCAGCGGGGAAGAGCAGGGTAATGACTACACCTTC.

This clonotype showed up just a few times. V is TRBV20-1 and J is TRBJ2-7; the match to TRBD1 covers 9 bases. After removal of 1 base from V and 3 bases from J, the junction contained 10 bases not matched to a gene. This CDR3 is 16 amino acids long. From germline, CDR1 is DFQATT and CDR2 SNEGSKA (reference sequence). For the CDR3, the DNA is TGCAGTGCTAGAGGATTTGGGGACAGGGTGCGCTACGAGCAGTACTTC. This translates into CSARGFGDRVRYEQYF.

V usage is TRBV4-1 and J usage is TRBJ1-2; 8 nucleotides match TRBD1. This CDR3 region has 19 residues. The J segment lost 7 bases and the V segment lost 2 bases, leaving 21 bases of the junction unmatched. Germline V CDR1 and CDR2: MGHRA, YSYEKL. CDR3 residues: CASSQPAAFWGRGQGGYTF. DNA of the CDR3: TGCGCCAGCAGCCAACCCGCAGCCTTTTGGGGCAGGGGGCAAGGTGGCTACACCTTC.

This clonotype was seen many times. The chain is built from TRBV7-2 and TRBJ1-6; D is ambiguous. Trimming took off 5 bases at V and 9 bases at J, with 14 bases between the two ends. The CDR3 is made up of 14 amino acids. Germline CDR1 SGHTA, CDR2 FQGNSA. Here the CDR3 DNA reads TGTGCCAGCAGCACGGACGGACTGAGTTCACCCCTCCACTTT. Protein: CASSTDGLSSPLHF.

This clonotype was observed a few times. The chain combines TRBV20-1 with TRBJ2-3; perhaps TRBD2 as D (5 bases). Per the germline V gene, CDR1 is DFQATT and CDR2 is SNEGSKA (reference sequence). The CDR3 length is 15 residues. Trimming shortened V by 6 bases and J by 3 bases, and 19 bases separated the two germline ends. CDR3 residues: CSAPIPGSGTDTQYF. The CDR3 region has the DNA TGCAGTGCCCCGATACCTGGGTCGGGGACAGATACGCAGTATTTT.